This is a list of T cell receptor beta chains from one sample in a study of T-cell reconstitution after alpha-beta-depleted transplantation in children. Each CDR3 protein gets one entry after TCRdb re-called the PCR reads with MiXCR. This table has under 750,000 distinct CDR3 sequences, around 23% appearing once. The specimen was PBMCs, mostly from graft donor cells, collected 360 days after TCRalphabeta/CD19-depleted stem cell transplant. The receptors derive from a boy in the first two years of life who had a stem cell transplant for acute myeloid leukemia, so the T cells may come from the graft donor. Each CDR3 is given with its conserved first and last residue. The order of the fields is V gene, clone size, J gene, D gene, CDR3 DNA, CDR3 protein. D genes are given only for firm matches. Only some rows state a clone size, as once, few, many or a class for expanded clones.

TRBV12-3/TRBV12-4	-	TRBJ1-5	-	TGTGCCAGCAGTGTCCGGAAGTTAGGCAATCAGCCCCAGCATTTT	CASSVRKLGNQPQHF
TRBV7-9	many	TRBJ2-3	-	TGTGCCAGCACCTTGGACCGGAGCAGGGATACGCAGTATTTT	CASTLDRSRDTQYF
TRBV5-6	many	TRBJ1-5	-	TGTGCCAGCAGCTTGTTAGGGAGTGGGCCCCAGCATTTT	CASSLLGSGPQHF
TRBV15	many	TRBJ2-5	-	TGTGCCACCAGCAGAGATTTCGCAGGTTCGGGGACCCAGTACTTC	CATSRDFAGSGTQYF
TRBV20-1	-	TRBJ2-7	-	TGCAGTGCTAGTAGAGCCTCTAGCTCCTACGAGCAGTACTTC	CSASRASSSYEQYF
TRBV2	many	TRBJ2-3	TRBD1	TGTGCCAGCAGTGAAGGGGACAGGATCTCCACAGATACGCAGTATTTT	CASSEGDRISTDTQYF
TRBV19	many	TRBJ1-1	-	TGTGCCAGTAGTTATCCCGGGATGGCTTTCTTT	CASSYPGMAFF
TRBV5-1	once	TRBJ2-7	-	TGCGCCAGCAGCTTGGAGGGTGAGGAGTACGAGCAGTACTTC	CASSLEGEEYEQYF
TRBV6-5	-	TRBJ1-1	TRBD1	TGTGCCAGCAGTTACTGGGACAGATCCACTGAAGCTTTCTTT	CASSYWDRSTEAFF
TRBV30	once	TRBJ2-7	TRBD1	TGTGCCTGGAGGGCGACAGGGGGCTTCTACGAGCAGTACTTC	CAWRATGGFYEQYF
TRBV10-3	many	TRBJ2-1	TRBD2	TGTGCCATCAGTGGCCAGACTAGCTGGTCCTACAATGAGCAGTTCTTC	CAISGQTSWSYNEQFF
TRBV20-1	many	TRBJ1-2	-	TGCAGTGCGAAGTACCTTTCTAACTATGGCTACACCTTC	CSAKYLSNYGYTF
TRBV12-3/TRBV12-4	-	TRBJ1-2	TRBD1	TGTGCCAGCAGTCTACAGGGGGCGCGTAGGATTGGCTACACCTTC	CASSLQGARRIGYTF
TRBV29-1	many	TRBJ1-3	-	TGCAGCGTTCTCGGGACACCCTCTGGAAACACCATATATTTT	CSVLGTPSGNTIYF
TRBV14	few	TRBJ1-1	-	TGTGCCAGCAGCCAAGACCCGGGAGCCATGAACACTGAAGCTTTCTTT	CASSQDPGAMNTEAFF
TRBV7-2	-	TRBJ1-2	-	TGTGCCAGCAGCTTAGGGCCCCTAGGGTATGGCTACACCTTC	CASSLGPLGYGYTF
TRBV6-1	-	TRBJ2-2	TRBD1	TGTGCCAGCAGCCCAACCCACACAGGGGGCCCGGACACCGGGGAGCTGTTTTTT	CASSPTHTGGPDTGELFF
TRBV12-3/TRBV12-4	many	TRBJ2-3	-	TGTGCCAGCACCGGGACCAATAAAGATACGCAGTATTTT	CASTGTNKDTQYF
TRBV6-5	-	TRBJ2-1	TRBD1	TGTGCCAGCAGTTACCGCTTATACGACAGGGAGACCCACAATGAGCAGTTCTTC	CASSYRLYDRETHNEQFF
TRBV9	-	TRBJ2-5	-	TGTGCCAGCAGCGTAGGTGGGGGGCCAGGAGAGACCCAGTACTTC	CASSVGGGPGETQYF
TRBV4-3	few	TRBJ2-5	TRBD1	TGCGCCAGCAGCCAAGTATGGACAGGGGACCAAGAGACCCAGTACTTC	CASSQVWTGDQETQYF
TRBV7-2	-	TRBJ2-3	-	TGTGCCAGCAGCTTCCTTAGTGGGCAGGTCATGGGAGATACGCAGTATTTT	CASSFLSGQVMGDTQYF
TRBV2	-	TRBJ1-6	-	TGTGCCAGCATCCGGGACCGAAGTGATAATTCACCCCTCCACTTT	CASIRDRSDNSPLHF
TRBV21-1	-	TRBJ2-1	-	TGTGCCAGCAGCAAAGGGGCCAGCGGGAGCTACAATGAGCAGTTCTTC	CASSKGASGSYNEQFF
TRBV6-5	many	TRBJ1-2	-	TGTGCCAGCAGTTTACCCGGGTTAAGGAGTGGCTACACCTTC	CASSLPGLRSGYTF
TRBV4-2	few	TRBJ1-1	-	TGTGCCAGCAGCCAAGAAATGGCCAGGGCGGACACTGAAGCTTTCTTT	CASSQEMARADTEAFF
TRBV6-1	once	TRBJ2-1	TRBD1	TGTGCCAGCAGTAGCCCTACGAGACAGGGGTGGGAGCAGTTCTTC	CASSSPTRQGWEQFF
TRBV12-3/TRBV12-4	many	TRBJ1-2	-	TGTGCCAGCAGTCTCCAGGGAATCGGGGACTATGGCTACACCTTC	CASSLQGIGDYGYTF
TRBV27	-	TRBJ2-3	TRBD2	TGTGCCAGCAGTTCCCGTAGCGGGGGGGAGCGGGACACAGATACGCAGTATTTT	CASSSRSGGERDTDTQYF
TRBV20-1	many	TRBJ2-6	-	TGCAGTGCTCAGAGCTCTGGGGCCAACGTCCTGACTTTC	CSAQSSGANVLTF
TRBV7-9	many	TRBJ1-2	-	TGTGCCAGCAGCTTAGAGCGACAGGCCCACAACTATGGCTACACCTTC	CASSLERQAHNYGYTF
TRBV20-1	-	TRBJ1-2	-	TGCAGTGCTCCCCCGACAGACCATGGCTACACCTTC	CSAPPTDHGYTF
TRBV20-1	many	TRBJ1-4	-	TGCAGTGCGACACCTGACCGGGTAGCTAATGAAAAACTGTTTTTT	CSATPDRVANEKLFF
TRBV6-4	few	TRBJ2-1	TRBD2	TGTGCCAGCAGTGACGTGGGACTAGCGGCCCTCAATGAGCAGTTCTTC	CASSDVGLAALNEQFF
TRBV20-1	few	TRBJ2-4	TRBD1	TGCAGTGCCCCGACAGGGGGTCTATGGGCGGCCAAAAACATTCAGTACTTC	CSAPTGGLWAAKNIQYF
TRBV20-1	-	TRBJ1-1	-	TGCAGTGCTAGTGGAGGACGGACTGAAGCTTTCTTT	CSASGGRTEAFF
TRBV15	-	TRBJ2-1	TRBD1	TGTGCCACCAGCAGCCGACAGGGGAGGAATGAGCAGTTCTTC	CATSSRQGRNEQFF
TRBV20-1	few	TRBJ2-2	-	TGCAGTGCTAGAGACGAGGGAAGAAACACCGGGGAGCTGTTTTTT	CSARDEGRNTGELFF
TRBV10-3	-	TRBJ1-2	-	TGTGCCATCAGTGGGGCCTATGGCTACACCTTC	CAISGAYGYTF
TRBV20-1	many	TRBJ2-5	-	TGCAGTGCTAGAGATTGGCAGAGACAAGAGACCCAGTACTTC	CSARDWQRQETQYF
TRBV6-5	many	TRBJ2-7	TRBD2	TGTGCCAGCAGTTACCGCGGGGGGTGGACCTACGAGCAGTACTTC	CASSYRGGWTYEQYF
TRBV6-5	many	TRBJ2-1	-	TGTGCCAGCAGTTACAATGTAGGTGAGCAGTTCTTC	CASSYNVGEQFF
TRBV27	-	TRBJ2-3	-	TGTGCCAGCACATCGATAACAGATACGCAGTATTTT	CASTSITDTQYF
TRBV20-1	-	TRBJ1-3	TRBD1	TGCAGTGCTTTACAGGGGGCAGGTGGAAACACCATATATTTT	CSALQGAGGNTIYF
TRBV7-2	few	TRBJ2-1	TRBD1	TGTGCCAGCAGCTTCGGGACAGTGGTCGGAAATGAGCAGTTCTTC	CASSFGTVVGNEQFF
TRBV20-1	-	TRBJ2-3	-	TGCAGTGCTAGAGAAGGCGGGCCCCACCAGCCGCAGTATTTT	CSAREGGPHQPQYF
TRBV5-1	many	TRBJ2-2	-	TGCGCCAGCAGAAGTGGAGGAGGCACCGGGGAGCTGTTTTTT	CASRSGGGTGELFF
TRBV11-1	-	TRBJ2-6	TRBD1	TGTGCCAGCAGCCCTGGACAGGTGTCGTTTTGGTCTGGGGCCAACGTCCTGACTTTC	CASSPGQVSFWSGANVLTF
TRBV7-2	many	TRBJ2-2	TRBD1	TGTGCCAGCAGCTTAGGGCCCTGGACAGGGCCCGACACCGGGGAGCTGTTTTTT	CASSLGPWTGPDTGELFF
TRBV7-2	-	TRBJ2-4	TRBD2	TGTGCCAGCCTGCTCCCGGGGGGTGGGAACATTCAGTACTTC	CASLLPGGGNIQYF
TRBV10-3	-	TRBJ2-1	-	TGTGCCATCTCCTGGACAGCCGAGTTGGGGGAGCAGTTCTTC	CAISWTAELGEQFF
TRBV5-5	-	TRBJ2-3	TRBD2	TGTGCCAGCAGCTTGTTCTGGACTAGCGGGGGTGATACGCAGTATTTT	CASSLFWTSGGDTQYF
TRBV7-8	many	TRBJ2-5	TRBD2	TGTGCCAGCAGCTTAGGGTTAGCGGGGATAGAGACCCAGTACTTC	CASSLGLAGIETQYF
TRBV20-1	-	TRBJ2-3	-	TGCAGTGCTCAATTGTTGGATCCTAGCACAGATACGCAGTATTTT	CSAQLLDPSTDTQYF
TRBV28	-	TRBJ2-1	-	TGTGCCAGCAGTCCTCTCTCGGGGGTCTACAATGAGCAGTTCTTC	CASSPLSGVYNEQFF
TRBV20-1	-	TRBJ1-3	-	TGCAGTGCTAGAGTTGTCTCTGGAAACACCATATATTTT	CSARVVSGNTIYF